The 16 T cell receptor beta chains in this list originate from one sample, sequenced in a study of blood T cell repertoires in COVID-19. Profiling relied on immunoSEQ multiplex PCR, and the TCRdb table lists in-frame clones only, not all of them. Here the sample spans under 95,000 clones, 83% being singletons. The sequenced sample was peripheral blood. These receptors were collected from a human donor in a cohort sampled during active COVID-19.

This clone has more than one count but fewer than ten. The chain links TRBV30 to TRBJ1-6; 7 bases match TRBD1. Germline V lookup: CDR1 GTSNPN, CDR2 SVGIG (reference sequence). The CDR3 runs to 14 residues. V shed 2 bases, J shed 10 bases, and the junction held 8 bases outside the gene matches. As DNA, the CDR3 is TGTGCCTGGAGTTCCTTGACAGGGTCCTCACCCCTCCACTTT. Protein sequence: CAWSSLTGSSPLHF.

V is TRBV10-3 and J is TRBJ1-1; D is uncertain. CDR3 length: 16 amino acids. Germline V gene sequence: CDR1 ENHRY, CDR2 SYGVKD. Trimming removed 8 bases at V and 2 bases at J, with 21 bases between. This CDR3 reads CAISGGWGFDNTEAFF. CDR3 bases: TGTGCCATCTCCGGAGGGTGGGGATTCGATAACACTGAAGCTTTCTTT.

This chain joins TRBV28 and TRBJ1-1, with 7 bases matching TRBD1. The length of the CDR3 is 14 residues. The germline V gene encodes CDR1 MDHEN and CDR2 SYDVKM. The junction had 1 base not matched to a gene; V was cut back by 2 bases and J by 1 base. The CDR3 protein is CASSLQGENTEAFF. Here the CDR3 DNA reads TGTGCCAGCAGTTTACAGGGGGAGAACACTGAAGCTTTCTTT. The full variable domain, with the rest looked up from reference TRBV28 and TRBJ1-1, is DVKVTQSSRYLVKRTGEKVFLECVQDMDHENMFWYRQDPGLGLRLIYFSYDVKMKEKGDIPEGYSVSREKKERFSLILESASTNQTSMYLCASSLQGENTEAFFGQGTRLTVV.

V gene TRBV11-3 combines with J gene TRBJ2-1, with D possibly matching TRBD1 (5 bases). V lost 1 base, J lost 9 bases, and 7 bases lay in between. Germline V gene lookup returns CDR1 SGHNT and CDR2 YENEEA. The CDR3 spans 12 residues. In nucleotides, the CDR3 is TGTGCCAGCAGCTTAGGAAGGGGTGAGCAGTTCTTC. This encodes CASSLGRGEQFF.

This chain uses TRBV5-1 with TRBJ1-4; TRBD1 might be the D (6 bases). CDR3 length: 15 residues. Between the trimmed V and J ends, which lost 0 bases and 10 bases, there was a span of 16 bases. The V gene's germline CDR1 is SGHRS and CDR2 YFSETQ. CDR3 protein: CASSLAPGTSRKLFF. In DNA form, the CDR3 reads TGCGCCAGCAGCTTGGCCCCCGGGACATCGCGAAAACTGTTTTTT. Using reference TRBV5-1 and TRBJ1-4 for the parts outside the CDR3, the full variable domain is KAGVTQTPRYLIKTRGQQVTLSCSPISGHRSVSWYQQTPGQGLQFLFEYFSETQRNKGNFPGRFSGRQFSNSRSEMNVSTLELGDSALYLCASSLAPGTSRKLFFGSGTQLSVL.

The chain is built from TRBV6-5 and TRBJ1-6, with D unresolved. The CDR3 consists of 14 residues. V was pared by 6 bases and J by 0 bases, with 6 bases between. The V gene's germline CDR1 is MNHEY and CDR2 SVGAGI. The CDR3 sequence: CASSEISYNSPLHF. The CDR3 DNA follows: TGTGCCAGCAGCGAGATCTCCTATAATTCACCCCTCCACTTT.

This chain links TRBV4-3 with TRBJ2-6; D possibly corresponds to TRBD1 (5 bases). This CDR3 has 17 residues. Germline lookup yields CDR1 LGHNA and CDR2 YSLEER. V was shortened by 1 base and J by 1 base, with 11 bases between the two germline ends. In DNA, the CDR3 is TGCGCCAGCAGCCAAGGTATTCAGGGTTCTGGGGCCAACGTCCTGACTTTC. Translation gives CASSQGIQGSGANVLTF.

This clone was picked up a small number of times. The J gene is TRBJ2-1, the V gene TRBV5-1; weak D call: TRBD2 (5 bases). Germline loops: CDR1 SGHRS, CDR2 YFSETQ. There are 14 residues in the CDR3. V was trimmed by 0 bases and J by 8 bases, leaving 12 bases between them. The CDR3 coding sequence is TGCGCCAGCAGCTTGGAGTCTAGCACCGATGAGCAGTTCTTC. This sequence encodes CASSLESSTDEQFF.

The chain links TRBV2 to TRBJ2-4, with 8 bases that match TRBD2. V dropped 2 bases and J dropped 6; count of bases not matched to a gene: 3. The CDR3 extends over 14 amino acids. Per the germline V gene, CDR1 is SNHLY and CDR2 is FYNNEI. CDR3 in DNA: TGTGCCAGCAGTGAACGGGGGGGCCTAAACATTCAGTACTTC. This gives the protein CASSERGGLNIQYF.

The V call is TRBV11-3, the J call TRBJ2-1; TRBD2 matches 13 bases. Germline CDR1 reads SGHNT; CDR2 reads YENEEA. The trim removed 4 bases at V and 4 bases at J, leaving 4 bases unmatched. This CDR3 contains 16 residues. CDR3 protein: CASSSGLAGHYNEQFF. Written as DNA, the CDR3 is TGTGCCAGCAGCTCGGGACTAGCGGGGCATTACAATGAGCAGTTCTTC.

Only one count was recorded for this clone. This sequence joins TRBV29-1 and TRBJ2-5, with 11 bases matching TRBD2. The V gene's germline CDR1 is SQVTM and CDR2 ANQGSEA. The CDR3 has 14 amino acids. V was pared by 7 bases and J by 2 bases, with 6 bases of the junction left unmatched. This chain's CDR3 is CSGRSGGVQETQYF. In nucleotides, the CDR3 is TGCAGCGGTCGTAGCGGGGGGGTACAAGAGACCCAGTACTTC.

The chain couples TRBV7-3 to TRBJ2-3; 7 nucleotides line up with TRBD1. Germline V CDR1 and CDR2: SGHTA, FQGTGA. V lost 2 bases, J lost 1 base, and 6 bases stayed unmatched. The CDR3 is 16 amino acids. Written as DNA, the CDR3 is TGTGCCAGCAGCTTACTGGGTCAGGGGGGCACAGATACGCAGTATTTT. It translates to CASSLLGQGGTDTQYF.

This clone has just a few counts. The chain joins TRBV7-3 to TRBJ2-7; TRBD1 agrees at 9 bases. Germline V CDR1 and CDR2: SGHTA, FQGTGA. This CDR3 region has 13 residues. The V gene end was trimmed by 5 bases and the J gene end by 7 bases; junction bases not matched to a gene: 6. CDR3 nucleotides: TGTGCCAGCAGCACCCGACAGGGGGGTGAGCAGTACTTC. Amino acid sequence: CASSTRQGGEQYF.

The V call is TRBV10-3, the J call TRBJ1-2; D unclear. Germline V CDR1 and CDR2: ENHRY, SYGVKD. This CDR3 region has 12 residues. With 0 bases removed from V and 4 bases from J, the gap between germline ends came to 3 bases. The CDR3, as DNA: TGTGCCATCAGTGAGTCAGCCTATGGCTACACCTTC. This translates into CAISESAYGYTF.

This clone was observed a single time. The CDR3: CASSFTPRGRDSPLHF. The DNA of the CDR3 is TGTGCCAGCAGTTTTACCCCGAGGGGGAGGGATTCACCCCTCCACTTT. This chain links TRBV27 with TRBJ1-6; a possible D gene is TRBD1 (6 bases). Deletions cut 3 bases from V and 8 bases from J, with 17 bases between. The germline gives CDR1 MNHEY, CDR2 SMNVEV (reference sequence). The CDR3 contains 16 residues.

The V call is TRBV10-2, the J call TRBJ2-7; 9 positions match TRBD1. After removal of 5 bases from V and 3 bases from J, the junction contained 8 bases not matched to a gene. Germline CDR1 and CDR2: WSHSY and SAAADI. The CDR3 is 15 amino acids. The CDR3 spells CASSFPGQGLYEQYF. The CDR3 DNA reads TGCGCCAGCAGTTTCCCGGGACAGGGCCTCTACGAGCAGTACTTC.